This is a list of T cell receptor beta chains from one sample in a study of blood T cell repertoires in COVID-19. Profiling relied on immunoSEQ multiplex PCR, and the TCRdb table lists in-frame clones only, not all of them. This table holds about 350,000 clones, about 88% found once. The sample consisted of peripheral blood. The receptors originated from a woman aged 60 to 75 with COVID-19, enrolled during active disease. Both conserved end residues are part of each CDR3. The D gene is left open where the match is weak. The size of a clone is reported for some rows only, either as once, few or many, or as a class for expanded clones.

TRBJ1-3	NA	NA	TRBV10-3	14	CAIRDSGPGNTIYF	TGTGCCATCAGGGACAGCGGTCCTGGAAACACCATATATTTT
TRBJ2-7	NA	TRBD1	TRBV5-5	15	CASSLATGQGREQYF	TGTGCCAGCAGCTTGGCTACAGGACAGGGGCGCGAGCAGTACTTC
TRBJ1-1	NA	NA	TRBV18	13	CASSPRQNTEAFF	TGTGCCAGCTCACCAAGACAGAACACTGAAGCTTTCTTT
TRBJ2-7	NA	TRBD1	TRBV6-5	13	CASGWTGIHEQYF	TGTGCCAGCGGATGGACAGGGATCCACGAGCAGTACTTC
TRBJ2-2	NA	NA	TRBV7-9	14	CASSLPVFTGELFF	TGTGCCAGCAGCTTGCCAGTGTTCACCGGGGAGCTGTTTTTT
TRBJ2-2	NA	TRBD2	TRBV9	17	CASSIPGLAGGAGELFF	TGTGCCAGCAGCATACCGGGACTAGCGGGGGGTGCCGGGGAGCTGTTTTTT
TRBJ1-2	NA	NA	TRBV7-9	15	CASSVDVTGRSGYTF	TGTGCCAGCAGCGTAGACGTAACAGGTCGTTCTGGCTACACCTTC
TRBJ2-7	NA	TRBD2	TRBV4-3	15	CASSQEWGGSYEQYF	TGCGCCAGCAGCCAAGAGTGGGGGGGGTCCTACGAGCAGTACTTC
TRBJ2-7	NA	TRBD1	TRBV11-2	14	CASSSYRGSYEQYF	TGTGCCAGCAGCTCATACAGGGGGTCCTACGAGCAGTACTTC
TRBJ2-7	NA	NA	TRBV4-1	14	CASSHRDTTYEQYF	TGCGCCAGCAGCCACCGGGACACCACCTACGAGCAGTACTTC
TRBJ1-1	NA	NA	TRBV5-1	15	CASSLAPEMNTEAFF	TGCGCCAGCAGCTTGGCTCCAGAAATGAACACTGAAGCTTTCTTT
TRBJ2-1	NA	TRBD1	TRBV14	20	CASSPWTGANGGRRNNEQFF	TGTGCCAGCAGCCCTTGGACAGGGGCGAATGGTGGTCGGCGCAACAATGAGCAGTTCTTC
TRBJ1-5	NA	NA	TRBV19	17	CASSTQPGFDSNQPQHF	TGTGCCAGTAGTACCCAACCGGGATTTGATAGCAATCAGCCCCAGCATTTT
TRBJ1-1	once	TRBD1	TRBV7-2	14	CASSQRQGSLRAFF	TGTGCCAGCAGCCAGCGACAGGGTAGTCTACGGGCTTTCTTT
TRBJ2-7	NA	NA	TRBV3-1/TRBV3-2	15	CASSQRRGWNYEQYF	TGTGCCAGCAGCCAAAGAAGAGGATGGAACTACGAGCAGTACTTC
TRBJ1-1	NA	NA	TRBV4-2	14	CASSTGRGALKAFF	TGTGCCAGCAGCACCGGTAGGGGCGCCCTGAAAGCTTTCTTT
TRBJ2-5	once	NA	TRBV5-6	11	CASSFGETQYF	TGTGCCAGCAGCTTCGGAGAGACCCAGTACTTC